This T cell receptor beta chain was sequenced in a study of CD8+CD57+ T cells in acquired aplastic anemia. Broader study findings: Patients and controls shared 25 to 30 CD8+ CDR3 sequences, highly expressed in patients. With respect to CD8+ Simpson's diversity, patients and controls did not differ significantly.

Regarding this clonotype: Antigen unknown.

V shed 7 bases and J 1 base; nucleotides not matched to a gene: 2. CDR1 SNHLY and CDR2 FYNNEI come from the germline V gene. This CDR3 comprises 13 residues. The template used for profiling TCR beta VDJ and CDR3 was genomic DNA. TCRdb re-called the reads with MiXCR, one entry per CDR3 protein. This table has approximately 200,000 distinct CDR3 sequences, over 60% appearing once. The origin of this receptor is a human donor with severe aplastic anemia or a healthy control (not recorded which). This chain joins TRBV2 and TRBJ1-1, with 8 bases that match TRBD1. Sequenced sample: sorted CD4+, CD8+, or CD8+CD57+ T cells (not recorded which) from PBMCs. CDR3 sequence reads: CASKGTGNTEAFF. CDR3 DNA sequence: TGTGCCAGCAAAGGGACAGGGAACACTGAAGCTTTCTTT. Combining the CDR3 with reference TRBV2 and TRBJ1-1 gives the whole variable domain EPEVTQTPSHQVTQMGQEVILRCVPISNHLYFYWYRQILGQKVEFLVSFYNNEISEKSEIFDDQFSVERPDGSNFTLKIRSTKLEDSAMYFCASKGTGNTEAFFGQGTRLTVV.